This TCR beta chain is from a study of blood T cell repertoires in COVID-19. The overall study: The United States, Italy and Spain provided the acute and convalescent COVID-19 samples. T cells, B-cell-depleted T cells, or PBMCs provided the cDNA or gDNA that served as material.

How the authors handled the data: Amplification from reference gene primers served as the basis for estimated nucleated cell counts. The data were produced by immunoSEQ multiplex PCR, yet TCRdb's version contains in-frame clones alone and is incomplete. V, J and clone size reflect that table, while D and trimming were determined from the DNA. The table shows some 80,000 clones, with around 76% occurring only once. CDR3 length: 15 amino acids. Germline V gene data show CDR1 as SGHTA and CDR2 as FQGTGA. V lost 2 bases, J lost 3 bases, and 14 bases lay in between. This TCR derives from a human donor in a cohort sampled during active COVID-19. The rearrangement links TRBV7-3 to TRBJ2-7; possibly TRBD1 for D (5 bases). What was sequenced was peripheral blood. The chain's CDR3 is CASSLPRTSDYEQYF. Here the CDR3 DNA reads TGTGCCAGCAGCTTACCCCGGACATCGGACTACGAGCAGTACTTC.